A selection of T cell receptor beta chains follows, all from one sample in a study of blood T cell repertoires in COVID-19. Assay: immunoSEQ multiplex PCR; the TCRdb copy retains only in-frame clones and omits some. The repertoire has around 330,000 clones, approximately 86% of them found once; the top ten carry approximately 9%. The sample comprised PBMCs or T cells enriched from blood (not recorded which). The receptors stem from a woman aged 18 to 35 who had recovered from COVID-19. Both conserved end residues are part of each CDR3. A D gene is named only where the DNA matches it firmly.

TRBV18	TRBJ1-1	-	TGTGCCAGCTCACCCCCGCTGAGGACTGAAGCTTTCTTT	CASSPPLRTEAFF
TRBV27	TRBJ1-1	-	TGTGCCAGCAGGGTTTCAGGGCTCACTGAAGCTTTCTTT	CASRVSGLTEAFF
TRBV28	TRBJ1-2	-	TGTGCCAGCAGTTTTTGGGCAGCCAACAGCTATGGCTACACCTTC	CASSFWAANSYGYTF
TRBV6-5	TRBJ2-5	-	TGTGCCAGCAGCTACGGACAAAATGAAGAGACCCAGTACTTC	CASSYGQNEETQYF
TRBV11-1	TRBJ1-1	TRBD1	TGTGCCAGCAGCCCACTACAGGGGTTGCCTGAAGCTTTCTTT	CASSPLQGLPEAFF
TRBV3-1/TRBV3-2	TRBJ2-2	TRBD2	TGTGCCAGCAGCCACCGCAAAGGACTAGCGGGAATTACCGGGGAGCTGTTTTTT	CASSHRKGLAGITGELFF
TRBV30	TRBJ1-1	-	TGTGCCTGGATTTGGGGTGGTGGTTGGAGGACTGAAGCTTTCTTT	CAWIWGGGWRTEAFF
TRBV7-6	TRBJ2-3	-	TGTGCCAGCAGCCGGAGGGACCAGGCAGATACGCAGTATTTT	CASSRRDQADTQYF
TRBV4-3	TRBJ1-1	TRBD1	TGCGCCAGCAGCCAACGGACCGGGACAGGGATGAACACTGAAGCTTTCTTT	CASSQRTGTGMNTEAFF
TRBV6-1	TRBJ2-7	-	TGTGCCAGCAGTGCGAGACCAGGGACACCGGAAGCCTACGAGCAGTACTTC	CASSARPGTPEAYEQYF
TRBV10-3	TRBJ1-1	-	TGTGCCATCAGTGAGTCGTCGGCCGAGGGTGAAGCTTTCTTT	CAISESSAEGEAFF
TRBV11-2	TRBJ2-5	TRBD1	TGTGCCAGCAGCTTTGTTCGTGGACAGGGGGCAAAGACCCAGTACTTC	CASSFVRGQGAKTQYF
TRBV18	TRBJ1-1	-	TGTGCCAGCTCACCTCGGGGGAGGGACACTGAAGCTTTCTTT	CASSPRGRDTEAFF
TRBV28	TRBJ1-2	TRBD1	TGTGCCAGCAGTTTATCCGCGACAGGGTTCTATGGCTACACCTTC	CASSLSATGFYGYTF